Below are 15 T cell receptor beta chains sequenced from a single sample in a study of T cell changes during pregnancy in multiple sclerosis. Clones were read by immunoSEQ multiplex PCR, and TCRdb kept only the in-frame ones, dropping some. The sample carries fewer than 55,000 clones, approximately 92% recorded once. The sequenced material came from peripheral blood. The receptors shown here come from a female donor with multiple sclerosis, enrolled in a pregnancy study.

The chain couples TRBV28 to TRBJ2-1; 9 positions match TRBD2. Germline CDR1 reads MDHEN; CDR2 reads SYDVKM. This CDR3 is 15 amino acids long. V lost 3 bases and J lost 5; bases outside the gene matches: 5. Written as DNA, the CDR3 is TGTGCCAGCAGTTTTGGACTAGCGATAAACAATGAGCAGTTCTTC. It encodes CASSFGLAINNEQFF.

This sequence joins TRBV19 and TRBJ1-5; TRBD1 might be the D (5 bases). The CDR3 length is 12 residues. The germline V and J ends were trimmed by 5 bases and 11 bases, with 13 bases remaining between them. Germline CDR1 and CDR2: LNHDA and SQIVND (reference sequence). DNA of the CDR3: TGTGCCAGTAGTGACTGGGGGGAGGCCCAGCATTTT. Protein sequence: CASSDWGEAQHF. Filled out from reference TRBV19 and TRBJ1-5, the complete variable domain reads DGGITQSPKYLFRKEGQNVTLSCEQNLNHDAMYWYRQDPGQGLRLIYYSQIVNDFQKGDIAEGYSVSREKKESFPLTVTSAQKNPTAFYLCASSDWGEAQHFGDGTRLSIL.

This chain uses TRBV10-3 with TRBJ2-1, with D maybe TRBD2 (6 bases). V gave up 6 bases and J gave up 8 bases, with 8 bases separating them. CDR3 length equals 11 residues. CDR1 ENHRY and CDR2 SYGVKD come from the germline V gene. Here the CDR3 DNA reads TGTGCCATCAGGGAGCGGGATGAGCAGTTCTTC. Its translation is CAIRERDEQFF.

J is TRBJ2-1 and V is TRBV9; 8 bases fit TRBD1. Per germline, CDR1 SGDLS and CDR2 YYNGEE. The CDR3 is made up of 17 amino acids. V gave up 0 bases and J gave up 7 bases; unmatched junction bases: 12. The CDR3: CASSVATGGLALNEQFF. The CDR3 DNA follows: TGTGCCAGCAGCGTAGCTACAGGGGGGCTAGCGTTGAATGAGCAGTTCTTC.

This clone has just one count. This CDR3 reads CASSNSGLAYSTDTQYF. DNA of the CDR3: TGTGCCAGCAGCAATTCCGGACTAGCGTATAGCACAGATACGCAGTATTTT. This chain connects TRBV5-4 to TRBJ2-3; 9 bases are a match to TRBD2. V was clipped by 4 bases and J by 0 bases; unmatched bases: 9. Germline-derived CDR1 and CDR2 are SGHNT and YYREEE (reference sequence). The CDR3 sequence is 17 residues long.

This clone occurred a few times. The V call is TRBV7-2, the J call TRBJ2-7; D unclear. The CDR3 covers 12 residues. V was clipped by 2 bases and J by 5 bases, with 7 bases between them. Germline CDR1 is SGHTA and CDR2 is FQGNSA. CDR3 nucleotide sequence: TGTGCCAGCAGCTTATCCCCCCACGAGCAGTACTTC. It codes for CASSLSPHEQYF.

This chain connects TRBV7-9 to TRBJ2-1; D tentatively fits TRBD1 or TRBD2 (5 bases each). The CDR3 loop spans 14 amino acids. The V gene lost 1 base and the J gene lost 5 bases, with 9 bases spanning the gap. CDR1 SEHNR and CDR2 FQNEAQ come from the germline V gene (reference sequence). CDR3: CASSLGGFDNEQFF. The CDR3, as DNA: TGTGCCAGCAGCTTAGGGGGGTTTGACAATGAGCAGTTCTTC.

The chain uses TRBV10-2 and TRBJ1-1, with TRBD1 matching over 7 bases. Germline loops: CDR1 WSHSY, CDR2 SAAADI. V lost 6 bases and J lost 6; bases outside the gene matches: 4. The CDR3 spans 12 residues. This CDR3 reads CASSQGGPEAFF. CDR3 nucleotide sequence: TGCGCCAGCAGCCAGGGGGGGCCTGAAGCTTTCTTT.

This chain connects TRBV5-6 to TRBJ1-2; D gene unclear. CDR1 and CDR2 from the germline V gene are SGHDT and YYEEEE. The CDR3 consists of 11 residues. V was shortened by 0 bases and J by 7 bases, with 4 bases between the two germline ends. CDR3 sequence (DNA): TGTGCCAGCAGCTTGGAGGGTGGCTACACCTTC. Translated, it gives CASSLEGGYTF.

The chain links TRBV5-1 to TRBJ2-7, with TRBD1 identical over 9 bases. Germline CDR1 is SGHRS and CDR2 is YFSETQ. The CDR3 totals 14 residues. The V gene end was trimmed by 9 bases and the J gene end by 2 bases; junction bases not matched to a gene: 9. This CDR3 reads CATRTGQGPYEQYF. As DNA, the CDR3 is TGCGCCACCCGAACGGGACAGGGACCCTACGAGCAGTACTTC.

This clone was counted only a few times. This chain joins TRBV6-4 and TRBJ2-1; TRBD2 matches at 13 bases. The V segment lost 3 bases and the J segment 6 bases; nucleotides outside the gene matches: 2. CDR1 and CDR2 (germline): MRHNA, SNTAGT. This CDR3 region has 15 residues. The CDR3 coding sequence is TGTGCCAGCAGTGAACTAGCGGGAGGGCCCAATGAGCAGTTCTTC. Translation: CASSELAGGPNEQFF.

This clone came up once. This chain links TRBV5-1 with TRBJ1-2; a weak D match, TRBD1 (6 bases). Trimming removed 0 bases from V and 6 bases from J, with 12 bases in between. There are 14 residues in the CDR3. The V gene's germline CDR1 is SGHRS and CDR2 YFSETQ. CDR3 protein: CASSLERGADGYTF. Written as DNA, the CDR3 is TGCGCCAGCAGCTTGGAGAGGGGGGCGGATGGCTACACCTTC.

V gene TRBV6-5 combines with J gene TRBJ2-5; TRBD1 matches 8 bases. V shed 4 bases, J shed 5 bases, and the junction held 6 bases outside the gene matches. There are 14 residues in the CDR3. Germline loops: CDR1 MNHEY, CDR2 SVGAGI. The CDR3 bases are TGTGCCAGCAGTTCGCAGGGGGCTTGGGAGACCCAGTACTTC. This sequence encodes CASSSQGAWETQYF.

For this clone: One junction end disagrees with the germline gene, perhaps due to a read error. The chain combines TRBV7-7 with TRBJ2-1, with 10 bases that match TRBD2. The CDR3 is 13 amino acids. Germline V gene sequence: CDR1 SSHAT, CDR2 FNYEAQ (reference sequence). The CDR3 DNA reads TGTGCTAGCAGTCGGACTAGCGGCAATGAGCAGTTCTTC. Translating gives CASSRTSGNEQFF.

This chain links TRBV5-1 with TRBJ2-7; D is unresolved. Per the germline V gene, CDR1 is SGHRS and CDR2 is YFSETQ. With 3 bases removed from V and 0 bases from J, the gap between germline ends came to 1 base. CDR3 length: 11 amino acids. Written as DNA, the CDR3 is TGCGCCAGCAGCTCCTCCTACGAGCAGTACTTC. This sequence encodes CASSSSYEQYF.